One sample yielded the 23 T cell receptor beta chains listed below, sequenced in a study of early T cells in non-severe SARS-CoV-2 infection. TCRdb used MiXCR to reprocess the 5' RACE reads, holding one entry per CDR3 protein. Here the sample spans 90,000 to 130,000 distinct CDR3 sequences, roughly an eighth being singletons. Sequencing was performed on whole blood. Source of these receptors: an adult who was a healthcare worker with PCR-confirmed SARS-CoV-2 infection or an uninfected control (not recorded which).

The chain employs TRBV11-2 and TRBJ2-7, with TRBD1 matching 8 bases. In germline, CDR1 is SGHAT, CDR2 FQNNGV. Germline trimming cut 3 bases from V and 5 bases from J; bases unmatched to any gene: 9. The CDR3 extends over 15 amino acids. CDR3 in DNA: TGTGCCAGCAGCTTCACTCCTGACAGGGGCCACGAGCAGTACTTC. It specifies CASSFTPDRGHEQYF.

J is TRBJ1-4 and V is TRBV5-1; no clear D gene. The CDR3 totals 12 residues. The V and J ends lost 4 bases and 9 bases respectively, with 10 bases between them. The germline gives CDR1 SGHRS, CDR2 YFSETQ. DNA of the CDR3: TGCGCCAGCAGCGCGGCGGACCAAAAACTGTTTTTT. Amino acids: CASSAADQKLFF. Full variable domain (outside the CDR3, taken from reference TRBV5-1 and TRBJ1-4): KAGVTQTPRYLIKTRGQQVTLSCSPISGHRSVSWYQQTPGQGLQFLFEYFSETQRNKGNFPGRFSGRQFSNSRSEMNVSTLELGDSALYLCASSAADQKLFFGSGTQLSVL.

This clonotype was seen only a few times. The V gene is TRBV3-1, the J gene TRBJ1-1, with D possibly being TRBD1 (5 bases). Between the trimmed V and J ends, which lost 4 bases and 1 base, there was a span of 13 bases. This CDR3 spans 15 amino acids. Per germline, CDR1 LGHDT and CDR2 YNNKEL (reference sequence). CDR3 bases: TGTGCCAGCAGCCCGAGCCGACAGAGGAACACTGAAGCTTTCTTT. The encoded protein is CASSPSRQRNTEAFF.

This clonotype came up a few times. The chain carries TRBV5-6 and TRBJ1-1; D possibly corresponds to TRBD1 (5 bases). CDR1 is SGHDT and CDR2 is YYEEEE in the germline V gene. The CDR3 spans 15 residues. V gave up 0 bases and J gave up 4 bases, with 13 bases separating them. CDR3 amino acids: CASSLVSRVSTEAFF. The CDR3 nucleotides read TGTGCCAGCAGCTTGGTTTCCAGGGTATCCACTGAAGCTTTCTTT.

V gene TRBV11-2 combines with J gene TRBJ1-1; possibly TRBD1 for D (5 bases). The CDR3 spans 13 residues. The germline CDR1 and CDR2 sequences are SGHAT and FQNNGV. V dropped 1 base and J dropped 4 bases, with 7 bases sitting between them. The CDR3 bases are TGTGCCAGCAGCTTAGTAGGGGCCACTGAAGCTTTCTTT. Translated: CASSLVGATEAFF.

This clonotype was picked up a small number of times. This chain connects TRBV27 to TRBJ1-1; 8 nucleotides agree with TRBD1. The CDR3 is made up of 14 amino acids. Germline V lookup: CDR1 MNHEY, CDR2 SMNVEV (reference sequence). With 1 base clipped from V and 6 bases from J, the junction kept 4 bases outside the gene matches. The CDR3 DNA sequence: TGTGCCAGCAGTTTATGGGGACAGGAGGCTGAAGCTTTCTTT. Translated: CASSLWGQEAEAFF.

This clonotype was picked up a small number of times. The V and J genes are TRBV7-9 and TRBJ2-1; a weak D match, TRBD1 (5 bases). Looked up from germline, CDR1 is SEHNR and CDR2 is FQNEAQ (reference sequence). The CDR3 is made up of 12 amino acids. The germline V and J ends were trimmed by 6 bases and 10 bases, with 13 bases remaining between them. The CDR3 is CASRSGHLEQFF. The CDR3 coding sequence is TGTGCCAGCAGGTCTGGACACCTCGAGCAGTTCTTC. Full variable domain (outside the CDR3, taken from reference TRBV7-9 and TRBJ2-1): DTGVSQNPRHKITKRGQNVTFRCDPISEHNRLYWYRQTLGQGPEFLTYFQNEAQLEKSRLLSDRFSAERPKGSFSTLEIQRTEQGDSAMYLCASRSGHLEQFFGPGTRLTVL.

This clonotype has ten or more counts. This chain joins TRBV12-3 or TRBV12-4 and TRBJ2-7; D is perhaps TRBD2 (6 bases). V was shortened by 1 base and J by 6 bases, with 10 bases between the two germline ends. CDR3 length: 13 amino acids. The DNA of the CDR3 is TGTGCCAGCAGTTTAGGGACGCGGGGCGAGCAGTACTTC. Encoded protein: CASSLGTRGEQYF.

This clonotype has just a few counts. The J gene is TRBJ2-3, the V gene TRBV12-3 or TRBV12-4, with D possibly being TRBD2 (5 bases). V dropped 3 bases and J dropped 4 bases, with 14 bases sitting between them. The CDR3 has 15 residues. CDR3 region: CASSFRSGRADTQYF. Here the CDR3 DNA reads TGTGCCAGCAGTTTCCGGTCGGGGAGAGCAGATACGCAGTATTTT.

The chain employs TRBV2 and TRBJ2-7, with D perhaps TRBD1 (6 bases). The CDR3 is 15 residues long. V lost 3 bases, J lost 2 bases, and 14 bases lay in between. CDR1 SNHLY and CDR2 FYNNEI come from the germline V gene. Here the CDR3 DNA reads TGTGCCAGCAGTGAGTGGGGGCAGGGAACCTACGAGCAGTACTTC. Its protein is CASSEWGQGTYEQYF.

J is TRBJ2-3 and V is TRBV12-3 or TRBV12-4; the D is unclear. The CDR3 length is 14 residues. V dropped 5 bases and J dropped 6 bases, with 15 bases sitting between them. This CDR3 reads CASSPPAIPDTQYF. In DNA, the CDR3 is TGTGCCAGCAGTCCACCGGCCATACCGGATACGCAGTATTTT.

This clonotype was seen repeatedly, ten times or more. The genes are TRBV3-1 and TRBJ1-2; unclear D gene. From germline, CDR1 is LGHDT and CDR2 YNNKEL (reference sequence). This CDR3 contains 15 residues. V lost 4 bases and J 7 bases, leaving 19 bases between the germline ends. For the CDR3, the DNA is TGTGCCAGCAGCCCTGAGGTCCGGGAACCCGGTGGCTACACCTTC. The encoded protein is CASSPEVREPGGYTF.

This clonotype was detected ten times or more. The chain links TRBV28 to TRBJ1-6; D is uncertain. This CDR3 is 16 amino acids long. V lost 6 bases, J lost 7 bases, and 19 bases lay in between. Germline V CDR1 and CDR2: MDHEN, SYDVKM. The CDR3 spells CASSDSGLPANSPLHF. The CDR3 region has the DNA TGTGCCAGCAGCGACTCAGGACTTCCTGCGAATTCACCCCTCCACTTT.

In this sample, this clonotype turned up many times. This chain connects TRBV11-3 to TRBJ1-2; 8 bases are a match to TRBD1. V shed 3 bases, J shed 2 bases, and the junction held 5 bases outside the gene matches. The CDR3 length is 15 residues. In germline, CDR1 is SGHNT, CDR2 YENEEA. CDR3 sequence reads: CASSFGQGQNYGYTF. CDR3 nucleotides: TGTGCCAGCAGCTTTGGACAGGGACAGAACTATGGCTACACCTTC.

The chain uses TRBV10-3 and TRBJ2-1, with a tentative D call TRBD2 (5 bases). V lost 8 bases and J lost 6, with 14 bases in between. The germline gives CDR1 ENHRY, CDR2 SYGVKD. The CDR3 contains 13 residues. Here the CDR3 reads CAIRGPGRNEQFF. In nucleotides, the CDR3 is TGTGCCATCCGAGGGCCGGGTCGCAATGAGCAGTTCTTC.

CDR3 protein: CASSPSWTGGWETQYF. Written as DNA, the CDR3 is TGTGCCAGCAGCCCATCCTGGACGGGAGGCTGGGAGACCCAGTACTTC. This chain links TRBV7-2 with TRBJ2-5, with 7 bases lining up with TRBD2. Trimming removed 5 bases from V and 5 bases from J; junction bases left unmatched: 14. The CDR3 spans 16 residues. The germline V gene has CDR1 SGHTA and CDR2 FQGNSA.

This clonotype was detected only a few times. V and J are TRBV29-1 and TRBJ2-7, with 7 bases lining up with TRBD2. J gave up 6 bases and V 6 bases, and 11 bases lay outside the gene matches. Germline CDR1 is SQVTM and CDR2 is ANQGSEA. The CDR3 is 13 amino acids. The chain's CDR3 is CSVPGGGPGEQYF. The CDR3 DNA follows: TGCAGCGTCCCCGGGGGAGGGCCCGGCGAGCAGTACTTC.

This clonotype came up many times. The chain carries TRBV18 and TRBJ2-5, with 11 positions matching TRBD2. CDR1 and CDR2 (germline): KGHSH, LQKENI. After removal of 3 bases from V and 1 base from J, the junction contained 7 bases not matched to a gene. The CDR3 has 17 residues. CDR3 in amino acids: CASSPKTSGDAQETQYF. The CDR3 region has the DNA TGTGCCAGCTCACCGAAGACTAGCGGGGACGCCCAAGAGACCCAGTACTTC.

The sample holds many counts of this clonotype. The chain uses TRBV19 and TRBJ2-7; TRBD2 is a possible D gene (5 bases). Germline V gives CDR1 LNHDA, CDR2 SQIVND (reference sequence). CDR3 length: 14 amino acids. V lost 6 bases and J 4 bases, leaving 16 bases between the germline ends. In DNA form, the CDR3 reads TGTGCCAGTAGCGTACTAGAGTCTAAGTACGAGCAGTACTTC. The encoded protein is CASSVLESKYEQYF.

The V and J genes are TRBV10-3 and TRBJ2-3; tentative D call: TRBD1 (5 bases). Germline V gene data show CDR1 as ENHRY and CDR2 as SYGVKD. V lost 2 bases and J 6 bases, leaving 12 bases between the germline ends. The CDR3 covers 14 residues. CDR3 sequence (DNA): TGTGCCATCAGTGAGCGCAGGGCTGTTGATACGCAGTATTTT. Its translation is CAISERRAVDTQYF.

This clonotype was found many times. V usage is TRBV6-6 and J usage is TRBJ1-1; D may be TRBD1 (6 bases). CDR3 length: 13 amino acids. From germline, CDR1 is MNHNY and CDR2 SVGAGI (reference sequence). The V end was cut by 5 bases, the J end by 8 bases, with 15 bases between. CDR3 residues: CASSGRGVGEAFF. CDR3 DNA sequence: TGTGCCAGCAGTGGGAGGGGGGTCGGGGAAGCTTTCTTT.

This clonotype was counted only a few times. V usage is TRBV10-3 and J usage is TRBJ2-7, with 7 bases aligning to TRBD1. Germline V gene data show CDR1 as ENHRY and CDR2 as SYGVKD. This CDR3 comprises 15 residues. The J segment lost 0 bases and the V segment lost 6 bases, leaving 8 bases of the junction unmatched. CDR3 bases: TGTGCCATCAGAGAGACAGGGCAGAGCTCCTACGAGCAGTACTTC. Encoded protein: CAIRETGQSSYEQYF.

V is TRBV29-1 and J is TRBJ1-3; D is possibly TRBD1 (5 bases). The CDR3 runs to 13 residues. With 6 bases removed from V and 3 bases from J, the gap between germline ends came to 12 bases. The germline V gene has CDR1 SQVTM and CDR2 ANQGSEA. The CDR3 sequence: CSVRGTFGNTIYF. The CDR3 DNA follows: TGCAGCGTCCGGGGGACTTTTGGAAACACCATATATTTT.